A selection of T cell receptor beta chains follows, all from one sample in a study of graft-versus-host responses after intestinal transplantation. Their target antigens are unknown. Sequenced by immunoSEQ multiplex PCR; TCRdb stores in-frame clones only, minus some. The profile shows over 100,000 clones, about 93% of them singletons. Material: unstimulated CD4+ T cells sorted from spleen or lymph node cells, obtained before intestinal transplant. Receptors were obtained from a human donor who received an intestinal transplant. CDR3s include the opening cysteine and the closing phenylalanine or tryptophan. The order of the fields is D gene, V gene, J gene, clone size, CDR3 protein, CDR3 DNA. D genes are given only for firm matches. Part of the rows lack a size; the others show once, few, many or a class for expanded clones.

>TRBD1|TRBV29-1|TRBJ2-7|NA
CSVGDSSYEQYF
TGCAGCGTGGGGGACAGTTCCTACGAGCAGTACTTC
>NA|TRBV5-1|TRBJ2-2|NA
CASSSGRKANTGELFF
TGCGCCAGCAGTTCAGGGAGAAAAGCGAACACCGGGGAGCTGTTTTTT
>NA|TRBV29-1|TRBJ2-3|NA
CSVGRGTDTQYF
TGCAGCGTGGGCAGGGGCACAGATACGCAGTATTTT
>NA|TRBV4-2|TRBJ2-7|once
CASSPKGGADLYDYEQYF
TGTGCCAGCAGCCCAAAGGGTGGCGCGGACCTTTACGACTACGAGCAGTACTTC
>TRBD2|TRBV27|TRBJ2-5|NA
CASASPGLSGFKTQYF
TGTGCCAGCGCATCACCTGGTCTTAGCGGGTTCAAGACCCAGTACTTC
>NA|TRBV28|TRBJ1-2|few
CASSLAGVDYGYTF
TGTGCCAGCAGTTTAGCAGGGGTTGACTATGGCTACACCTTC
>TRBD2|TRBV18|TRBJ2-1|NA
CASSPSFGKRETEQFF
TGTGCCAGCTCACCATCATTCGGCAAGCGGGAGACCGAGCAGTTCTTC
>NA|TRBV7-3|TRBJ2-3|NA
CASSSRNTDTQYF
TGTGCCAGCAGCTCAAGAAACACAGATACGCAGTATTTT
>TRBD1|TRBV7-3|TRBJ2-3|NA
CASSLGQGSADTQYF
TGTGCCAGCAGCTTAGGACAGGGTAGCGCAGATACGCAGTATTTT
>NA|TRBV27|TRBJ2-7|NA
CASSSLGEQYF
TGTGCCAGCAGTTCTCTAGGCGAGCAGTACTTC
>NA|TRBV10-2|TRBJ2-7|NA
CASRLLGASYEQYF
TGCGCCAGCAGGCTACTAGGTGCCTCCTACGAGCAGTACTTC
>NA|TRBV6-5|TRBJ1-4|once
CASRGWVPNEKLFF
TGTGCCAGCAGGGGCTGGGTTCCGAATGAAAAACTGTTTTTT
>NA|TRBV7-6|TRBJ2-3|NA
CASSLERQLQYF
TGTGCCAGCAGCTTAGAGAGGCAGCTGCAGTATTTT
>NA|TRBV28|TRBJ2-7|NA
CASKTGDSQVGEQYF
TGTGCCAGCAAAACCGGGGACTCCCAGGTCGGCGAGCAGTACTTC
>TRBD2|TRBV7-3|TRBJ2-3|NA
CASSSSSGSTDTQYF
TGTGCCAGCAGCTCCTCTAGCGGGAGTACAGATACGCAGTATTTT
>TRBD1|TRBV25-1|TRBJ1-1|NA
CASSEYVGTGAEAFF
TGTGCCAGCAGTGAATATGTCGGGACAGGGGCCGAAGCTTTCTTT
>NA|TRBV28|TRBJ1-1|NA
CASRTGVSRAFF
TGTGCCAGCAGAACCGGGGTATCTCGGGCTTTCTTT
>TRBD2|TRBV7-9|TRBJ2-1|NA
CASSLGLAGKNEQFF
TGTGCCAGCAGCCTGGGACTAGCGGGAAAGAATGAGCAGTTCTTC
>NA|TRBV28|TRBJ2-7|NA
CASSAGRMSYEQYF
TGTGCCAGCAGTGCAGGACGGATGAGTTACGAGCAGTACTTC
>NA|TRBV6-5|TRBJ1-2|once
CASRRGQLYGYTF
TGTGCCAGCAGGCGAGGACAGCTCTATGGCTACACCTTC
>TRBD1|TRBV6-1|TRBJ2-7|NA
CASSGTGGEQYF
TGTGCCAGCAGTGGGACAGGTGGCGAGCAGTACTTC
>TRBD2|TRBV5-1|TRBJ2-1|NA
CASSWIPSGSLGEQFF
TGCGCCAGCAGCTGGATCCCCAGCGGGAGCTTGGGTGAGCAGTTCTTC
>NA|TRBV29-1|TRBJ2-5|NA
CSVAQETQYF
TGCAGCGTTGCCCAAGAGACCCAGTACTTC
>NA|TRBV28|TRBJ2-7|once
CASSTGFGYEQYF
TGTGCCAGCAGCACAGGGTTCGGGTACGAGCAGTACTTC
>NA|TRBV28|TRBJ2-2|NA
CASSSFGGFGELFF
TGTGCCAGCAGTTCATTTGGAGGTTTCGGGGAGCTGTTTTTT
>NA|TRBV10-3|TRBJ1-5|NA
CAISDGDQPQHF
TGTGCCATCAGTGACGGCGATCAGCCCCAGCATTTT
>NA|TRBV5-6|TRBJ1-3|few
CASSGRPNTIYF
TGTGCCAGCAGCGGAAGACCAAACACCATATATTTT
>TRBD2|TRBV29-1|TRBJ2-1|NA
CSVVVAGVQGHNEQFF
TGCAGCGTTGTTGTAGCGGGAGTTCAGGGCCACAATGAGCAGTTCTTC
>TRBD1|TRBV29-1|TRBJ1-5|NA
CSVAGGDGNQPQHF
TGCAGCGTTGCAGGGGGCGACGGCAATCAGCCCCAGCATTTT
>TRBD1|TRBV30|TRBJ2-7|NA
CACRDRSYEQYF
TGTGCCTGCCGGGACAGATCCTACGAGCAGTACTTC
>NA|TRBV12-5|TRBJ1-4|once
CASGPIQSTNEKLFF
TGTGCTAGTGGCCCGATACAGTCAACTAATGAAAAACTGTTTTTT
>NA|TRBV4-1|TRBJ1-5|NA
CASSQDQGYRPQHF
TGCGCCAGCAGCCAAGATCAAGGCTATCGGCCCCAGCATTTT
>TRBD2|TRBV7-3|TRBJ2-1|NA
CASSLDGLAGTITSRGEQFF
TGTGCCAGCAGCTTAGACGGACTAGCGGGGACGATAACTTCTAGGGGTGAGCAGTTCTTC
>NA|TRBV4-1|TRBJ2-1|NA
CASSQPMREVSNEQFF
TGCGCCAGCAGCCAACCCATGAGGGAGGTGAGCAATGAGCAGTTCTTC
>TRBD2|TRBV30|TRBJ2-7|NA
CAWSVDSGRFEQYF
TGTGCCTGGAGTGTGGATAGCGGGAGATTCGAGCAGTACTTC
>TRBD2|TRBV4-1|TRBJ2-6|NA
CASSPGTRISGANVLTF
TGCGCCAGCAGCCCCGGGACTAGAATCTCTGGGGCCAACGTCCTGACTTTC
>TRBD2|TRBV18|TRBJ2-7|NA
CASSPRLAGGSSYEQYF
TGTGCCAGCTCACCGCGACTAGCGGGAGGGTCCTCCTACGAGCAGTACTTC
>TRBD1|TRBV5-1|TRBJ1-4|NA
CASSPTGDGEKLFF
TGCGCCAGCAGCCCTACAGGGGATGGGGAAAAACTGTTTTTT
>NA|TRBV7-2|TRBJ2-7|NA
CASSLDGNAYEQYF
TGTGCCAGCAGCTTAGACGGGAACGCCTACGAGCAGTACTTC
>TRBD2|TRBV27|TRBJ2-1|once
CASSSRTSGPAGNEQFF
TGTGCCAGCAGTTCCCGGACTAGCGGTCCAGCTGGGAATGAGCAGTTCTTC
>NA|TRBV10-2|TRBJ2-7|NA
CATKNNVSYEQYF
TGCGCCACCAAGAACAACGTGTCCTACGAGCAGTACTTC
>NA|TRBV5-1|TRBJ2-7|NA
CASSLAGTRAYEQYF
TGCGCCAGCAGCTTGGCCGGGACAAGGGCCTACGAGCAGTACTTC
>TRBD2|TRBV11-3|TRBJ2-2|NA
CASSDGSGGSTGELFF
TGTGCCAGCAGCGATGGGTCGGGAGGAAGCACCGGGGAGCTGTTTTTT
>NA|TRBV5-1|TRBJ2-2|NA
CASSSSTSGELFF
TGCGCCAGCAGCTCCTCCACATCCGGGGAGCTGTTTTTT
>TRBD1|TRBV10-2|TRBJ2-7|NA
CAIADRGRPEQYF
TGCGCCATCGCGGACAGGGGGCGCCCCGAGCAGTACTTC
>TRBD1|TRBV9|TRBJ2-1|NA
CASSVGTGIFDNEQFF
TGTGCCAGCAGCGTAGGGACAGGGATCTTTGACAATGAGCAGTTCTTC
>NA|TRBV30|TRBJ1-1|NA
CAWGERNTEAFF
TGTGCCTGGGGGGAAAGGAACACTGAAGCTTTCTTT
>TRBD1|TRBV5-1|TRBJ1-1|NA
CASSVTGGLTEAFF
TGCGCCAGCAGCGTTACAGGGGGCCTCACTGAAGCTTTCTTT
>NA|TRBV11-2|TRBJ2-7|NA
CASSLAPGGSSYEQYF
TGTGCCAGCAGCTTAGCGCCAGGCGGTAGCTCCTACGAGCAGTACTTC
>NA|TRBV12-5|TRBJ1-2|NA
CASGTQGNGYTF
TGTGCTAGTGGTACCCAGGGGAATGGCTACACCTTC
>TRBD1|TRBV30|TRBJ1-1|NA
CAWSTTGDTEAFF
TGTGCCTGGAGTACGACAGGGGACACTGAAGCTTTCTTT
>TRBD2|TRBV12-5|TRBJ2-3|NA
CASGLGSSGASTDTQYF
TGTGCTAGTGGTTTGGGATCTAGCGGAGCTAGCACAGATACGCAGTATTTT
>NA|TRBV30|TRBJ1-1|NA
CAWSPWGNTEAFF
TGTGCCTGGAGTCCGTGGGGAAACACTGAAGCTTTCTTT
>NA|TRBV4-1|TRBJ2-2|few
CASSQGSAYTGELFF
TGCGCCAGCAGCCAAGGGAGCGCATACACCGGGGAGCTGTTTTTT
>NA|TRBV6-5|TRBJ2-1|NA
CATGSNEQFF
TGTGCCACCGGCTCCAATGAGCAGTTCTTC
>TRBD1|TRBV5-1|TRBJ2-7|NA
CASSMGQVFPYYEQYF
TGCGCCAGCAGCATGGGACAGGTTTTTCCCTACTACGAGCAGTACTTC
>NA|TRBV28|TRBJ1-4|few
CASSLGGQREKLFF
TGTGCCAGCAGTTTAGGAGGGCAAAGGGAAAAACTGTTTTTT
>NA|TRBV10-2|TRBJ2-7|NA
CASRPGRNPYEQYF
TGCGCCAGCAGACCGGGACGGAACCCCTACGAGCAGTACTTC
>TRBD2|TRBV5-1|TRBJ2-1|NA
CASSWRGPGGDEQFF
TGCGCCAGCAGCTGGCGGGGTCCCGGGGGGGATGAGCAGTTCTTC
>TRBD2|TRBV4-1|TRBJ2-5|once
CASSQSSRTSGRSAQETQYF
TGCGCCAGCAGCCAATCCTCTAGGACTAGCGGGAGAAGTGCCCAAGAGACCCAGTACTTC